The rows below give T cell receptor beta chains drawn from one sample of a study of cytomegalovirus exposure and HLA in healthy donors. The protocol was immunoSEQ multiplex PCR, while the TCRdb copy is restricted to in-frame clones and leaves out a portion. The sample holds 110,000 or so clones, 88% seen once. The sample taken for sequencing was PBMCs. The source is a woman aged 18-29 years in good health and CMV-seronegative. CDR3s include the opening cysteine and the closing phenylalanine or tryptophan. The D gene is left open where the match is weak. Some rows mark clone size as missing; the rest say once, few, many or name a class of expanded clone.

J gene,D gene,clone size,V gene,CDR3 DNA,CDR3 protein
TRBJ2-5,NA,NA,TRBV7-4,TGTGCCAGCAGCCTAGGGGAGTCCCCCAAAGAGACCCAGTACTTC,CASSLGESPKETQYF
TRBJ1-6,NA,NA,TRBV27,TGTGCCAGCAGTTTCCAGGACAGTCGAAATTCACCCCTCCACTTT,CASSFQDSRNSPLHF
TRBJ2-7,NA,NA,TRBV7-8,TGTGCCAGCAGCTCAAACATCTACGAGCAGTACTTC,CASSSNIYEQYF
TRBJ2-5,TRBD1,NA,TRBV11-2,TGTGCCAGCAGCTCACTAACGGACAGGAATCAAGAGACCCAGTACTTC,CASSSLTDRNQETQYF
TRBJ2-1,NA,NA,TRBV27,TGTGCCAGCAGCTTTGGCAGGGATAATGAGCAGTTCTTC,CASSFGRDNEQFF
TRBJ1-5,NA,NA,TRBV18,TGTGCCAGCTCCCGCGACGGGCAGCCCCAGCATTTT,CASSRDGQPQHF
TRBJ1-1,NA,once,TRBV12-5,TGTGCTAGTGGTTTCGGCAGGGAGGCCACTGAAGCTTTCTTT,CASGFGREATEAFF
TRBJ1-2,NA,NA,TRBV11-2,TGTGCCAGTCATACATTCAGGTTCCCTAACTATGGCTACACCTTC,CASHTFRFPNYGYTF
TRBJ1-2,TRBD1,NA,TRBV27,TGTGCCAGCAGGGTTTGGACAGGGGGAATAGTTGGCTACACCTTC,CASRVWTGGIVGYTF
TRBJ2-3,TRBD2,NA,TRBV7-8,TGTGCCAGCAGCCCCGGGGGGGATGCCGATACGCAGTATTTT,CASSPGGDADTQYF
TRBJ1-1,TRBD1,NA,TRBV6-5,TGTGCCAGCAGCGGACAGGGTACTGAAGCTTTCTTT,CASSGQGTEAFF
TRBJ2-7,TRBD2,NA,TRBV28,TGTGCCAGCAGTGCCCGAGGAGCGGGAGAGGCCGAGCAGTACTTC,CASSARGAGEAEQYF
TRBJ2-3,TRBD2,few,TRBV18,TGTGCCAGCTCACCGTTAGCGGGGGATATCACAGATACGCAGTATTTT,CASSPLAGDITDTQYF
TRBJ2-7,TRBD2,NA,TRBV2,TGTGCCAGCAGTACCTCTAGCGGGAGAGGGAACGAGCAGTACTTC,CASSTSSGRGNEQYF
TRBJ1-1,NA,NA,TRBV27,TGTGCCAGCAGTTCAGCCCAGGGGATTAACACTGAAGCTTTCTTT,CASSSAQGINTEAFF
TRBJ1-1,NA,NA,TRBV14,TGTGCCAGCAGCCCTGAGACATATTCCACTGAAGCTTTCTTT,CASSPETYSTEAFF
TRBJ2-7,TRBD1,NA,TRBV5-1,TGCGCCAGCAGCTCGGGACAGGGGGCGTACGAGCAGTACTTC,CASSSGQGAYEQYF
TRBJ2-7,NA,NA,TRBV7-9,TGTGCCAGCAGCTTACTCGGGGGCGAGCAGTACTTC,CASSLLGGEQYF
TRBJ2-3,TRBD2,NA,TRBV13,TGTGCCAGCAGCTTTCCACTGCGACTTCGGGGGGGCCGGGCAGATACGCAGTATTTT,CASSFPLRLRGGRADTQYF
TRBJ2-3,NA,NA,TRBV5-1,TGCGCCAGCAGCTTGACGGGAGCCTCAGATACGCAGTATTTT,CASSLTGASDTQYF
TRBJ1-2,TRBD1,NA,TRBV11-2,TGTGCCAGCAGCTTAGAACCAGGGGGTTGGAGCTATGGCTACACCTTC,CASSLEPGGWSYGYTF
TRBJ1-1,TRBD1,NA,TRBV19,TGTGCCAGTAGCCAGACAGGGGACACTGAAGCTTTCTTT,CASSQTGDTEAFF
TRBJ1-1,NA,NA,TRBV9,TGTGCCAGCAGCGTAACGGACAGCAACACTGAAGCTTTCTTT,CASSVTDSNTEAFF
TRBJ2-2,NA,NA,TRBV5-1,TGCGCCAGCAGCTTGCGAAGCAGGGTTCTTGTGGTCCCCGGGGAGCTGTTTTTT,CASSLRSRVLVVPGELFF
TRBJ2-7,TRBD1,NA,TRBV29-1,TGCAGCGTGCGGCGACAGGGGGAGCAGTACTTC,CSVRRQGEQYF
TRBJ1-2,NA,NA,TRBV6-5,TGTGCCAGCAGAGGTGGGCAGGCCACCGCCATAGGCTACACCTTC,CASRGGQATAIGYTF
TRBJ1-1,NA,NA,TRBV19,TGTGCCAGTAGTATAGTCCCTTCCACTGAAGCTTTCTTT,CASSIVPSTEAFF
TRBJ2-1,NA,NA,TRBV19,TGTGCCAGTAGTATAGGAGGTCAGGGTAGAAATGAGCAGTTCTTC,CASSIGGQGRNEQFF
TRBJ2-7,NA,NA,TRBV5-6,TGTGCCAGCAGCTTAGGGGTAGGAGACTACGAGCAGTACTTC,CASSLGVGDYEQYF
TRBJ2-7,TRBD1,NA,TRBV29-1,TGCAGCTCCCGGACAGGGACCGAGCAGTACTTC,CSSRTGTEQYF
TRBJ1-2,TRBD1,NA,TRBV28,TGTGCCAGCATTACTGGGGACAGCTATGGCTACACCTTC,CASITGDSYGYTF
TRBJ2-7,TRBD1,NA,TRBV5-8,TGTGCCAGCAGCTACTACAGGGGGCGCCGGTCCTACGAGCAGTACTTC,CASSYYRGRRSYEQYF
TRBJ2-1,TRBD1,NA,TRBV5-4,TGTGCCAGCAGTCTGGGACAGGGGGATTACAATGAGCAGTTCTTC,CASSLGQGDYNEQFF
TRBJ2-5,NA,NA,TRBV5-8,TGTGCCAGCAGCCCAACCGACAGTATAGGTCTGGAGACCCAGTACTTC,CASSPTDSIGLETQYF
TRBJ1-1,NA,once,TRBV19,TGTGCCAGTAGTATTAAAGACATGAACACTGAAGCTTTCTTT,CASSIKDMNTEAFF
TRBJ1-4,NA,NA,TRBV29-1,TGCAGCGTTGCGACGGAGGGAAATGAAAAACTGTTTTTT,CSVATEGNEKLFF
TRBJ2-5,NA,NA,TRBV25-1,TGTGCCAGCAGTGAATTCAGGGGACATCGAAGCCAGTACTTC,CASSEFRGHRSQYF
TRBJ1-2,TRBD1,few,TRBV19,TGTGCCAGTAGTCCCGGGACAGGGAGAGAGGGCTATGGCTACACCTTC,CASSPGTGREGYGYTF
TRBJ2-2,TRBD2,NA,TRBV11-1,TGTGCCAGCAGCCCCACAACTAGCGGGGCTAGATCCGGGGAGCTGTTTTTT,CASSPTTSGARSGELFF
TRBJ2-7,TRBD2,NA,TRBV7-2,TGTGCCAGCAGCTTTACTAGCGGCTACGAGCAGTACTTC,CASSFTSGYEQYF
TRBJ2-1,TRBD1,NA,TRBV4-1,TGCGCCAGCAGCAGGTTTTGGGGACAGGGGAATTTCGATGAGCAGTTCTTC,CASSRFWGQGNFDEQFF
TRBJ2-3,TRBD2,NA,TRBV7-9,TGTGCCAGCAGCCCCGCTAGCGGTGATACGCAGTATTTT,CASSPASGDTQYF
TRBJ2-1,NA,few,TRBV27,TGTGCCAGCAGCAAAGGTCGTGAGGAGCGGTTCTTC,CASSKGREERFF
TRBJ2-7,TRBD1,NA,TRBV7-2,TGTGCCAGCAGCTTATGGGGACAGTCCTACGAGCAGTACTTC,CASSLWGQSYEQYF
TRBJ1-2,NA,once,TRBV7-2,TGTGCCAGCAGCTTAGAGGGTAGGGGCTATGGCTACACCTTC,CASSLEGRGYGYTF
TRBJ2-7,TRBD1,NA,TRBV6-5,TGTGCCAGCTCAATGGGACAGATTTACGAGCAGTACTTC,CASSMGQIYEQYF